This T cell receptor beta chain was captured in a study of T cell changes during pregnancy in multiple sclerosis. Clones were sequenced by immunoSEQ multiplex PCR, and TCRdb holds only the in-frame ones, with some missing. The sample includes under 50,000 clones, roughly 90% of them seen just once. Germline CDR1 is GTSNPN and CDR2 is SVGIG (reference sequence). The CDR3 is 14 amino acids. V lost 8 bases to trimming and J lost 2 bases; unmatched junction nucleotides: 7. V gene TRBV30 combines with J gene TRBJ2-2; 8 positions agree with TRBD2. The specimen was peripheral blood, collected in the first trimester of pregnancy. The receptor's source is a female donor in good health, enrolled as a control in a pregnancy study. The CDR3 DNA reads as TGTGCCGCCCAGACTAGCGCCAACACCGGGGAGCTGTTTTTT. This sequence encodes CAAQTSANTGELFF.